This is a list of T cell receptor beta chains from one sample in a study of CD8+CD57+ T cells in acquired aplastic anemia. Each CDR3 protein is one row after TCRdb ran MiXCR on the reads. The sample shows roughly 180,000 distinct CDR3 sequences, about three fifths of them seen only once. The material sequenced was sorted CD4+, CD8+, or CD8+CD57+ T cells (not recorded which) from PBMCs. The receptors come from a human donor with severe aplastic anemia or a healthy control (not recorded which). Each CDR3 is given with its conserved first and last residue. Clone size is given for some rows only: seen once, a few or many times, or a class if the clone is expanded.

clone_size: NA; v_call: TRBV19; cdr3_aa: CASSILPDTQYF
clone_size: NA; v_call: TRBV19; cdr3_aa: CARASVYEQYF
clone_size: NA; v_call: TRBV20-1; cdr3_aa: CSARPQGAIREQYF
clone_size: NA; v_call: TRBV7-9; cdr3_aa: CASSLTGSQGGETQYF
clone_size: NA; v_call: TRBV15; cdr3_aa: CATSRVWTGSNQPQHF
clone_size: NA; v_call: TRBV27; cdr3_aa: CASISYNEQFF
clone_size: once; v_call: TRBV15; cdr3_aa: CATTNRVEGTEAFF
clone_size: many; v_call: TRBV15; cdr3_aa: CATSGQGKAEAFF
clone_size: few; v_call: TRBV7-2; cdr3_aa: CASSDTSGSYEQYF
clone_size: once; v_call: TRBV6-5; cdr3_aa: CASSYGGTVGDTQYF
clone_size: NA; v_call: TRBV20-1; cdr3_aa: CSAAGTANQPQHF
clone_size: NA; v_call: TRBV7-8; cdr3_aa: CASSSTGTNTQYF
clone_size: NA; v_call: TRBV5-1; cdr3_aa: CASSFGPTYEQYF
clone_size: few; v_call: TRBV9; cdr3_aa: CASSPPRQRKETQYF
clone_size: NA; v_call: TRBV7-9; cdr3_aa: CASSPFTGELFF
clone_size: NA; v_call: TRBV10-2; cdr3_aa: CASMSPGSNTGELFF
clone_size: NA; v_call: TRBV29-1; cdr3_aa: CSAREAYSGNTIYF
clone_size: NA; v_call: TRBV24-1; cdr3_aa: CATSSRDTDTQHF
clone_size: few; v_call: TRBV15; cdr3_aa: CATTERTQQETQYF
clone_size: NA; v_call: TRBV15; cdr3_aa: CATSRDPRDHYGYTF
clone_size: NA; v_call: TRBV24-1; cdr3_aa: CATSDLPSGRAYEQFF
clone_size: many; v_call: TRBV25-1; cdr3_aa: CASSDYRSDRGSFGEQYF
clone_size: NA; v_call: TRBV24-1; cdr3_aa: CATSDPGTSGGEQYF
clone_size: few; v_call: TRBV7-9; cdr3_aa: CASSWTGSTEPQHF
clone_size: NA; v_call: TRBV7-6; cdr3_aa: CASSLDRGGNEQFF
clone_size: many; v_call: TRBV7-9; cdr3_aa: CASSLLDQETEAFF
clone_size: many; v_call: TRBV27; cdr3_aa: CASSPGLRGDEQFF